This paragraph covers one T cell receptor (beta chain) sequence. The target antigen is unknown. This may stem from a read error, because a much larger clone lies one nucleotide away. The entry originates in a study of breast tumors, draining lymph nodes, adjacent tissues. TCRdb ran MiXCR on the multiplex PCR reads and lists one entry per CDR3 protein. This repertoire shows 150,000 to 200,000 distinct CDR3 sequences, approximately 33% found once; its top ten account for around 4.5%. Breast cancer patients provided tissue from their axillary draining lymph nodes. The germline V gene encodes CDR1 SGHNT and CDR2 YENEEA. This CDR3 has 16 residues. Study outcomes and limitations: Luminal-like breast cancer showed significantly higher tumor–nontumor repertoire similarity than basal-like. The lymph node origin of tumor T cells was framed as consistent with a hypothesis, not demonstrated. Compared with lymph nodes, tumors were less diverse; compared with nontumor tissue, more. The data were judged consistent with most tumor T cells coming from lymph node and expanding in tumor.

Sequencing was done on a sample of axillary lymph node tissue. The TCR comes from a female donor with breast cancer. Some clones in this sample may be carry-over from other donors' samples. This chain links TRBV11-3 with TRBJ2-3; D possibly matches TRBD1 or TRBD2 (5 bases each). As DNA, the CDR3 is TGTGCCAGCAGCTTGCTCAGGTCGGGGCTCACAGATACGCAGTGTTTT. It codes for CASSLLRSGLTDTQCF.